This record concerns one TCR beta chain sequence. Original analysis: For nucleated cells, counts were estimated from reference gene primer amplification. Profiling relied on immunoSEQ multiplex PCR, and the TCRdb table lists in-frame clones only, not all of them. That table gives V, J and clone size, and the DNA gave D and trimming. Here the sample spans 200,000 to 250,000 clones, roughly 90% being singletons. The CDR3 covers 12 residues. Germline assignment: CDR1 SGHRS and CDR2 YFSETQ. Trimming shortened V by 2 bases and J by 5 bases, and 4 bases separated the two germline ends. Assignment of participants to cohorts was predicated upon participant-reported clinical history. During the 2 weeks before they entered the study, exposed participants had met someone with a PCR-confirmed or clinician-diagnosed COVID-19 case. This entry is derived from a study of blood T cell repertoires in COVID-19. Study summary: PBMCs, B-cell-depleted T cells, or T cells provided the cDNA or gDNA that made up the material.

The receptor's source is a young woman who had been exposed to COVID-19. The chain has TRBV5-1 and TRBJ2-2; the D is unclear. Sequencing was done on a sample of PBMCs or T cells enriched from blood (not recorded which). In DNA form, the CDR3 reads TGCGCCAGCAGCTTCGAGACCGGGGAGCTGTTTTTT. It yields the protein CASSFETGELFF.